A single sample gave rise to the 15 T cell receptor beta chains below, sequenced in a study of tumor-infiltrating lymphocytes in localized non-small cell lung cancer. Repertoires were generated with immunoSEQ multiplex PCR, while TCRdb's copy carries only in-frame clones and drops some. In the table there are approximately 13,000 clones, 75% to 85% of which are singletons. The sequencing sample was made of lung tumor tissue. Receptors were obtained from a human donor with non-small cell lung cancer.

This clone was picked up one time. This chain uses TRBV4-3 with TRBJ2-5; TRBD2 might be the D (6 bases). Per germline, CDR1 LGHNA and CDR2 YSLEER. The V end was cut by 1 base, the J end by 5 bases, with 14 bases between. The length of the CDR3 is 15 residues. The CDR3: CASSQGLDGGETQYF. The CDR3 DNA is TGCGCCAGCAGCCAAGGTTTGGATGGGGGGGAGACCCAGTACTTC.

The chain combines TRBV4-3 with TRBJ2-2, with D tentatively TRBD2 (6 bases). Germline lookup yields CDR1 LGHNA and CDR2 YSLEER. The CDR3 loop spans 17 amino acids. Trimming took 3 bases from V and 0 from J, leaving 14 bases between them. This CDR3 is CASSQQSGGANTGELFF. CDR3 nucleotide sequence: TGCGCCAGCAGCCAGCAATCCGGGGGTGCGAACACCGGGGAGCTGTTTTTT.

The chain couples TRBV5-1 to TRBJ2-5, with 9 bases fitting TRBD1. The CDR3 extends over 14 amino acids. Germline lookup yields CDR1 SGHRS and CDR2 YFSETQ. V shed 4 bases, J shed 5 bases, and the junction held 6 bases outside the gene matches. CDR3 DNA: TGCGCCAGCAGCCCGGGACAGGGTGGGGAGACCCAGTACTTC. This encodes CASSPGQGGETQYF.

This clone appeared a few times. The chain uses TRBV5-4 and TRBJ2-7; D possibly uses TRBD1 or TRBD2 (5 bases each). The CDR3 has 14 amino acids. V lost 4 bases to trimming and J lost 5 bases, with 16 bases between them. CDR1 is SGHNT, CDR2 YYREEE, per germline (reference sequence). For the CDR3, the DNA is TGTGCCAGCAGCCCCTCCAGGGACCTCCACGAGCAGTACTTC. Encoded protein: CASSPSRDLHEQYF.

The chain links TRBV2 to TRBJ1-3; no reliable D call. This CDR3 has 11 residues. V gave up 5 bases and J gave up 5 bases, with 4 bases separating them. Germline CDR1 reads SNHLY; CDR2 reads FYNNEI. CDR3 region: CASSSRNTIYF. CDR3 nucleotide sequence: TGTGCCAGCAGTAGCCGAAACACCATATATTTT.

This clone was counted once. The chain has TRBV12-5 and TRBJ1-1, with 9 bases matching TRBD1. CDR1 and CDR2 from the germline V gene are LGHNT and FRNRAP. The CDR3 is made up of 13 amino acids. The V gene end was trimmed by 1 base and the J gene end by 11 bases; junction bases not matched to a gene: 5. CDR3 bases: TGTGCTAGTGGTTTGGGCCGGGACAGGGAGGCTTTCTTT. Encoded protein: CASGLGRDREAFF.

The chain carries TRBV7-2 and TRBJ2-5; D may be TRBD1 (5 bases). Trimming left V 3 bases short and J 5 bases short, with 16 bases between. This CDR3 is built from 15 residues. Germline values: CDR1 SGHTA, CDR2 FQGNSA. This CDR3 is CASSFGQGFLETQYF. CDR3 nucleotide sequence: TGTGCCAGCAGCTTTGGCCAGGGCTTCCTGGAGACCCAGTACTTC.

The chain has TRBV5-1 and TRBJ2-5; D unresolved. The CDR3 runs to 13 residues. Germline loops: CDR1 SGHRS, CDR2 YFSETQ. The germline V and J ends were trimmed by 0 bases and 8 bases, with 11 bases remaining between them. CDR3 bases: TGCGCCAGCAGCTTGGGACTCCAATCAACCCAGTACTTC. Amino acids: CASSLGLQSTQYF.

V usage is TRBV9 and J usage is TRBJ1-1; TRBD1 aligns across 7 bases. Losses at the gene ends were 4 bases for V and 1 base for J; bases not matched to a gene: 7. The germline V gene encodes CDR1 SGDLS and CDR2 YYNGEE. This CDR3 spans 15 amino acids. CDR3 amino acids: CASSTTGTENTEAFF. CDR3 nucleotide sequence: TGTGCCAGCAGCACAACCGGGACAGAGAACACTGAAGCTTTCTTT. The full variable domain, its missing parts supplied by reference TRBV9 and TRBJ1-1, is DSGVTQTPKHLITATGQRVTLRCSPRSGDLSVYWYQQSLDQGLQFLIQYYNGEERAKGNILERFSAQQFPDLHSELNLSSLELGDSALYFCASSTTGTENTEAFFGQGTRLTVV.

The genes are TRBV10-3 and TRBJ2-1; 7 positions agree with TRBD2. The V gene's germline CDR1 is ENHRY and CDR2 SYGVKD. The length of the CDR3 is 12 residues. V trimming: 3 bases; J trimming: 16 bases; junction bases outside the gene matches: 9. The CDR3 nucleotides read TGTGCCATCAGTGACGGCGGGAGCCTCCCCTTCTTC. Translating gives CAISDGGSLPFF.

The rearrangement joins TRBV9 to TRBJ2-1, with 11 positions matching TRBD2. There are 16 residues in the CDR3. CDR1 and CDR2 from the germline V gene are SGDLS and YYNGEE. V was pared by 4 bases and J by 2 bases, with 5 bases of the junction left unmatched. The chain's CDR3 is CASSPLAGGPYNEQFF. In DNA form, the CDR3 reads TGTGCCAGCAGCCCCCTAGCGGGAGGCCCCTACAATGAGCAGTTCTTC.

V gene TRBV19 combines with J gene TRBJ1-1; 7 nucleotides agree with TRBD1. CDR1 LNHDA and CDR2 SQIVND come from the germline V gene (reference sequence). The CDR3 extends over 14 amino acids. The junction had 8 bases not matched to a gene; V was cut back by 7 bases and J by 3 bases. CDR3 nucleotides: TGTGCCAGTACTTTGACAGGGACTTACACTGAAGCTTTCTTT. It specifies CASTLTGTYTEAFF.

This chain uses TRBV12-5 with TRBJ2-6; the match to TRBD1 covers 7 bases. The CDR3 covers 18 residues. Germline CDR1 is LGHNT and CDR2 is FRNRAP. V shed 6 bases and J 4 bases; nucleotides not matched to a gene: 15. Here the CDR3 reads CASGRPGQPLAGANVLTF. Here the CDR3 DNA reads TGTGCTAGTGGCCGACCGGGACAGCCCCTTGCCGGGGCCAACGTCCTGACTTTC.

The CDR3 sequence: CASSQEQGIETQYF. The DNA of the CDR3 is TGCGCCAGCAGCCAAGAACAGGGAATAGAGACCCAGTACTTC. The chain is built from TRBV4-3 and TRBJ2-5; TRBD1 is a possible D gene (6 bases). Between the trimmed V and J ends, which lost 0 bases and 4 bases, there was a span of 9 bases. Per the germline V gene, CDR1 is LGHNA and CDR2 is YSLEER. The CDR3 spans 14 residues.

The gene calls are TRBV4-1 and TRBJ1-2; unclear D gene. Per the germline V gene, CDR1 is MGHRA and CDR2 is YSYEKL. V shed 0 bases and J shed 0 bases, with 5 bases lying between them. The CDR3 is made up of 14 amino acids. CDR3 protein: CASSQDWSNYGYTF. The CDR3 nucleotides are TGCGCCAGCAGCCAAGATTGGTCTAACTATGGCTACACCTTC.